The rows below give T cell receptor beta chains drawn from one sample of a study of T cell responses to AZD1222 COVID-19 vaccine. Profiling relied on immunoSEQ multiplex PCR, and the TCRdb table lists in-frame clones only, not all of them. The top ten hold 3.1% of the sample, which has 98,000 or so clones, about 92% seen once. Material: peripheral blood, obtained on day 0 of MenACWY control vaccination. The receptors derive from an adult in good health. CDR3s include the opening cysteine and the closing phenylalanine or tryptophan. A D gene is named only where the DNA matches it firmly. Clone size is not always given. Where it is, it says once, few, many or a class for expanded clones.

clone size,D gene,J gene,V gene,CDR3 protein,CDR3 DNA
.,.,TRBJ1-3,TRBV2,CASIPGRNTIYF,TGTGCCAGCATCCCGGGGAGAAACACCATATATTTT
.,TRBD1,TRBJ1-4,TRBV30,CAWSGQGRREKLFF,TGTGCCTGGAGTGGACAGGGGAGGCGTGAAAAACTGTTTTTT
.,TRBD1,TRBJ2-5,TRBV19,CASSTGTGLPETQYF,TGTGCCAGTAGTACCGGGACAGGGTTGCCGGAGACCCAGTACTTC
.,.,TRBJ1-1,TRBV6-5,CASSHFSNTEAFF,TGTGCCAGCAGTCACTTCTCCAACACTGAAGCTTTCTTT
once,.,TRBJ2-3,TRBV5-6,CASSFDTGLTDTQYF,TGTGCCAGCAGCTTCGATACGGGCCTCACAGATACGCAGTATTTT
.,.,TRBJ2-5,TRBV5-4,CASSLELAQETQYF,TGTGCCAGCAGCTTGGAGTTAGCCCAAGAGACCCAGTACTTC
.,.,TRBJ1-5,TRBV28,CATGTPGGNQPQHF,TGTGCCACCGGGACCCCCGGAGGCAATCAGCCCCAGCATTTT
.,TRBD1,TRBJ1-1,TRBV5-6,CASRMDRVAEAFF,TGTGCCAGCAGAATGGACAGGGTAGCTGAAGCTTTCTTT
.,.,TRBJ2-1,TRBV24-1,CATSEATDGSSYNEQFF,TGTGCCACCAGTGAAGCGACGGACGGCAGCTCCTACAATGAGCAGTTCTTC
.,.,TRBJ2-7,TRBV5-4,CASNLGGSYEQYF,TGTGCCAGCAATCTAGGGGGCTCCTACGAGCAGTACTTC
.,.,TRBJ2-5,TRBV7-7,CASSLGGGSSFGTQYF,TGTGCTAGCAGCTTAGGGGGGGGCAGCTCCTTTGGGACCCAGTACTTC
.,.,TRBJ2-1,TRBV7-9,CASSLFQGSYNEQFF,TGTGCCAGCAGCTTATTCCAGGGGTCCTACAATGAGCAGTTCTTC
.,TRBD1,TRBJ1-6,TRBV2,CASSGRRDRGNSPLHF,TGTGCCAGCAGCGGTCGCCGGGACAGGGGCAATTCACCCCTCCACTTT
.,TRBD1,TRBJ2-5,TRBV4-1,CASSQGGTGRLETQYF,TGCGCCAGCAGCCAAGGGGGGACAGGGCGATTGGAGACCCAGTACTTC
.,TRBD1,TRBJ1-1,TRBV19,CASEDRPSEAFF,TGTGCCAGCGAGGACAGGCCCTCTGAAGCTTTCTTT
.,TRBD2,TRBJ2-3,TRBV12-5,CASGLSGGTDTQYF,TGTGCTAGTGGACTCAGCGGGGGCACAGATACGCAGTATTTT
.,TRBD1,TRBJ1-2,TRBV19,CASSTGTGLNGYTF,TGTGCCAGTAGCACTGGGACAGGGTTAAATGGCTACACCTTC
.,TRBD2,TRBJ2-1,TRBV4-1,CASRATSGGGYNEQFF,TGCGCCAGCAGGGCGACTAGCGGGGGCGGTTACAATGAGCAGTTCTTC
.,TRBD1,TRBJ1-4,TRBV7-6,CASSSGQPNEKLFF,TGTGCCAGCAGCTCGGGACAGCCTAATGAAAAACTGTTTTTT
.,.,TRBJ1-1,TRBV7-2,CASSAGQANTEAFF,TGTGCCAGCAGCGCCGGACAAGCCAACACTGAAGCTTTCTTT
few,.,TRBJ1-2,TRBV4-1,CASSQIEGGTHGYTF,TGCGCCAGCAGCCAGATTGAGGGGGGAACGCATGGCTACACCTTC
.,.,TRBJ2-3,TRBV27,CASSLYSASSTDTQYF,TGTGCCAGCAGTTTATATAGCGCCTCTAGCACAGATACGCAGTATTTT
.,.,TRBJ2-5,TRBV3-1/TRBV3-2,CASSLPRGFGTQYF,TGTGCCAGCAGCCTTCCGAGGGGCTTCGGGACCCAGTACTTC
.,.,TRBJ2-7,TRBV29-1,CSVEPQGGEQYF,TGCAGCGTTGAACCCCAGGGGGGGGAGCAGTACTTC
few,TRBD1,TRBJ1-4,TRBV7-9,CASSLGQGAGTNEKLFF,TGTGCCAGCAGCTTAGGCCAGGGGGCTGGAACTAATGAAAAACTGTTTTTT
.,.,TRBJ1-2,TRBV4-3,CASSQGHEGGDYGYTF,TGCGCCAGCAGCCAAGGCCATGAAGGGGGGGACTATGGCTACACCTTC
.,.,TRBJ1-1,TRBV19,CASSIVGGSGTEAFF,TGTGCCAGTAGTATAGTGGGGGGCTCGGGGACTGAAGCTTTCTTT
.,.,TRBJ2-3,TRBV19,CATQRDGATDTQYF,TGTGCCACCCAAAGGGACGGAGCCACAGATACGCAGTATTTT
.,.,TRBJ1-1,TRBV18,CASYDSLGNTEAFF,TGTGCCAGCTACGACAGCCTTGGGAACACTGAAGCTTTCTTT
.,TRBD1,TRBJ1-6,TRBV6-2/TRBV6-3,CASSYVDRVYNSPLHF,TGTGCCAGCAGTTACGTGGACAGGGTCTATAATTCACCCCTCCACTTT
.,.,TRBJ1-4,TRBV5-4,CASSPELANEKLFF,TGTGCCAGCAGCCCGGAACTCGCTAATGAAAAACTGTTTTTT
.,TRBD1,TRBJ2-7,TRBV9,CASSVEGQGYEQYF,TGTGCCAGCAGCGTAGAAGGACAGGGGTACGAGCAGTACTTC